Following are 2 T cell receptor beta chains from one sample sequenced in a study of beta chain features in type 1 diabetes. Reverse transcribing all isolated RNA meant expressed TCRB transcripts were sequenced. The data were produced by immunoSEQ multiplex PCR, yet TCRdb's version contains in-frame clones alone and is incomplete. The sample has hundreds of thousands of clones, over 7% seen once. Whole-study findings and limits: All four CD4+ subsets from Type 1 diabetes patients carried moderately but significantly shorter TCRB CDR3s.

No antigens are known for them. The sample taken for sequencing was central memory CD4+ T cells from blood. The receptor source for this set is a man aged 25 to 40 with type 1 diabetes.

This clone occurred a few times. The chain joins TRBV7-2 to TRBJ1-6; D unresolved. The CDR3 extends over 13 amino acids. Trimming pared 6 bases from V and 7 bases from J, leaving 10 bases between. Germline V gene sequence: CDR1 SGHTA, CDR2 FQGNSA. The CDR3 here is CASRHDGNSPLHF. DNA of the CDR3: TGTGCCAGCAGGCACGACGGGAATTCACCCCTCCACTTT.

V and J are TRBV18 and TRBJ1-2; the match to TRBD1 covers 7 bases. CDR1 is KGHSH and CDR2 is LQKENI in the germline V gene. V was clipped by 6 bases and J by 6 bases; unmatched bases: 7. The CDR3 contains 13 residues. CDR3 residues: CASSIDREDGYTF. DNA of the CDR3: TGTGCCAGCTCTATCGACAGGGAGGATGGCTACACCTTC.